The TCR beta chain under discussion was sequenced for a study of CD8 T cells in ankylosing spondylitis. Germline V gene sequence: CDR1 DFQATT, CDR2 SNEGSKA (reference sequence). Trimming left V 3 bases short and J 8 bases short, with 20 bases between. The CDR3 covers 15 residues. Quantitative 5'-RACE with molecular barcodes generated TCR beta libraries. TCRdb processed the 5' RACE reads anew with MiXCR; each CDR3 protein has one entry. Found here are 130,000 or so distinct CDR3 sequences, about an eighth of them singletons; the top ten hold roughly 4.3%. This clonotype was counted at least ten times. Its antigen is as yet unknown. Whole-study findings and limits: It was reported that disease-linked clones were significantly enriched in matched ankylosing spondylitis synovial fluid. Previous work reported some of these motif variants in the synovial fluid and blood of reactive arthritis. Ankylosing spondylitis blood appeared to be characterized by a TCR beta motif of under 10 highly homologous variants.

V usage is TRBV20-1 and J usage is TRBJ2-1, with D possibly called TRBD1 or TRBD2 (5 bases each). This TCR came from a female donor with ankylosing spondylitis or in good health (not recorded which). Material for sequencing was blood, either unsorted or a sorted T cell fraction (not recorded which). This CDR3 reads CSASHGPGEGHEQFF. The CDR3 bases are TGCAGTGCTAGTCACGGGCCAGGAGAGGGGCATGAGCAGTTCTTC.